Below, 21 T cell receptor beta chains from the same sample are listed, as sequenced in a study of Japanese encephalitis immunity and Zika vaccine responses. Via MiXCR, TCRdb re-called the 5' RACE reads, giving one row per CDR3 protein. The sample records some 280 distinct CDR3 sequences, 4.5% to 6.5% being singletons. For 6 days, PBMCs labeled with CFSE were cultured with peptide pools at approximately 1 ug/mL each. The sort collected unfixed, live, CD56-CD19-CD16-CD3+CD4+ CFSE-low proliferating CD4 T cells. Sample: antigen-activated CD4+ T cells from blood, cultured, taken during a Zika inactivated vaccine study. All receptors come from an adult woman who received an inactivated Zika virus vaccine.

This clonotype is hyperexpanded in the sample. The chain couples TRBV4-3 to TRBJ1-1; D unclear. The germline V and J ends were trimmed by 4 bases and 7 bases, with 10 bases remaining between them. The CDR3 extends over 12 amino acids. Germline CDR1 reads LGHNA; CDR2 reads YSLEER. Here the CDR3 reads CASSLPPHEAFF. The DNA of the CDR3 is TGCGCCAGCAGCCTACCGCCCCATGAAGCTTTCTTT.

For this clonotype: The CDR3 ends on some other residue instead of the conserved phenylalanine or tryptophan, so this is likely a read error. The DNA is omitted, as the CDR3 cannot be located on it reliably, and the CDR3 follows TCRdb's listing. This chain connects TRBV4-3 to TRBJ1-1. Germline lookup yields CDR1 LGHNA and CDR2 YSLEER. The length of the CDR3 is 12 amino acids, counting both ends. CDR3 in amino acids: CASSQRGTEACC.

In its sample, this clonotype ranks as hyperexpanded. This chain links TRBV29-1 with TRBJ2-1; TRBD2 aligns across 8 bases. The trim removed 0 bases at V and 9 bases at J, leaving 1 base unmatched. Germline CDR1 reads SQVTM; CDR2 reads ANQGSEA. The CDR3 runs to 12 residues. As DNA, the CDR3 is TGCAGCGTTGAAGATCGGGAGGGTGAGCAGTTCTTC. Amino acids: CSVEDREGEQFF.

This clonotype is medium-sized (0.01 to 0.1%) in the sample. This chain links TRBV2 with TRBJ1-1; TRBD1 might be the D (6 bases). Germline CDR1 reads SNHLY; CDR2 reads FYNNEI. The CDR3 is 13 amino acids. Trimming pared 5 bases from V and 10 bases from J, leaving 17 bases between. In nucleotides, the CDR3 is TGTGCCAGCAGTCCACAGGGTACTCTTGGAGCTTTCTTT. This codes for CASSPQGTLGAFF.

The chain uses TRBV19 and TRBJ1-2; D is unclear. This CDR3 is 15 amino acids long. Germline V gene data show CDR1 as LNHDA and CDR2 as SQIVND (reference sequence). The V end was cut by 7 bases, the J end by 0 bases, with 15 bases between. The CDR3 is CASTGYWFSNYGYTF. The DNA for the CDR3 is TGTGCCAGTACCGGGTATTGGTTTTCTAACTATGGCTACACCTTC.

By sample fraction, this clonotype is medium-sized (0.01 to 0.1%). The chain employs TRBV4-3 and TRBJ1-2; D may be TRBD1 (5 bases). The CDR3 sequence is 16 residues long. Trimming shortened V by 5 bases and J by 5 bases, and 21 bases separated the two germline ends. Germline values: CDR1 LGHNA, CDR2 YSLEER. The CDR3 sequence is CASSVLGTDPMYGYTF. CDR3 bases: TGCGCCAGCAGCGTGCTTGGGACGGACCCTATGTATGGCTACACCTTC.

This clonotype is termed large. The chain links TRBV21-1 to TRBJ1-2; the DNA was not compared with TRBD1, the D call given in the table. TRBV21-1 is a listed pseudogene. The CDR3 contains 15 residues. CDR3 protein: CASSNSPDRGPPNTF. The CDR3 nucleotides are TGTGCCAGCAGCAATAGTCCGGACAGGGGGCCGCCTAACACCTTC.

Relative to its sample, this clonotype is large. The rearrangement links TRBV20-1 to TRBJ2-1; 7 nucleotides align to TRBD2. Losses at the gene ends were 1 base for V and 0 bases for J; bases not matched to a gene: 9. Germline-derived CDR1 and CDR2 are DFQATT and SNEGSKA (reference sequence). The CDR3 totals 17 residues. The CDR3 reads CSARGWSRTSSYNEQFF. The CDR3 bases are TGCAGTGCTAGAGGATGGAGTAGGACTAGCTCCTACAATGAGCAGTTCTTC.

Details on this clonotype: A much larger clone differs by one base, so this may be a read error. The J gene is TRBJ1-2, the V gene TRBV3-1; 9 bases are shared with TRBD1. The CDR3 has 16 amino acids. CDR1 LGHDT and CDR2 YNNKEL come from the germline V gene (reference sequence). The CDR3 DNA sequence: TGTGCCAACAGCCGGGACAGGGTAGGAAGAGGGTATGGCTACACCTTC. Translating it yields CANSRDRVGRGYGYTF.

By frequency in the sample, this clonotype is large. The chain uses TRBV5-7 and TRBJ1-6; tentative D call: TRBD1 (5 bases). TRBV5-7 is filed as an ORF, its function uncertain. V shed 2 bases and J shed 6 bases, with 12 bases lying between them. The CDR3 extends over 15 amino acids. CDR3 bases: TGTGCCAGCAGCTTTACGGCCGGGGGTAATTCACCCCTCCACTTT. Amino acid sequence: CASSFTAGGNSPLHF.

Comment on this clonotype: The final CDR3 position lacks the conserved phenylalanine or tryptophan, pointing to a likely read error. The chain uses TRBV5-1 and TRBJ2-5; perhaps TRBD2 as D (5 bases). The CDR3 sequence is 14 residues long. The V end was cut by 4 bases, the J end by 3 bases, with 13 bases between. From germline, CDR1 is SGHRS and CDR2 YFSETQ. CDR3 residues: CASSVEIGEETQYC. In DNA, the CDR3 is TGCGCCAGCAGCGTGGAGATCGGGGAAGAGACCCAGTACTGC.

By sample fraction, this clonotype is hyperexpanded. DNA of the CDR3: TGCAGTGCCACTACAGGGTACGAGCAGTACGTC. This sequence encodes CSATTGYEQYV. The chain carries TRBV20-1 and TRBJ2-7; perhaps TRBD1 as D (6 bases). The CDR3 totals 11 residues. The germline CDR1 and CDR2 sequences are DFQATT and SNEGSKA (reference sequence). V gave up 6 bases and J gave up 4 bases, with 10 bases separating them.

This clonotype is labeled large. The rearrangement joins TRBV29-1 to TRBJ2-1; no clear D. The V and J ends lost 3 bases and 0 bases respectively, with 12 bases between them. In germline, CDR1 is SQVTM, CDR2 ANQGSEA. The CDR3 runs 15 residues. CDR3 residues: CSVDGFSSSYNEQFF. Written as DNA, the CDR3 is TGCAGCGTTGACGGGTTCTCCAGCTCCTACAATGAGCAGTTCTTC.

This clonotype is labeled large (0.1 to 1%). The CDR3 DNA reads TGCGCCAGCAGCGAGCGGGGGGGCTTCAATGAGCAGTTCTTC. The encoded protein is CASSERGGFNEQFF. The chain employs TRBV4-3 and TRBJ2-1; 10 bases agree with TRBD2. From germline, CDR1 is LGHNA and CDR2 YSLEER. The CDR3 loop spans 14 amino acids. V shed 5 bases and J 6 bases; nucleotides not matched to a gene: 4.

By sample fraction, this clonotype is medium-sized. The rearrangement uses TRBV7-3 and TRBJ1-5, with 10 nucleotides matching TRBD1. Germline-derived CDR1 and CDR2 are SGHTA and FQGTGA. J lost 5 bases, V lost 5 bases, and 3 bases had no gene match. The CDR3 totals 14 residues. The DNA for the CDR3 is TGTGCCAGCAGCGCCGGGACAGGGGATCAGCCCCAGCATTTT. Amino acids: CASSAGTGDQPQHF.

By its share, this clonotype is large (0.1 to 1%). The chain links TRBV20-1 to TRBJ2-3; weak D call: TRBD1 (7 bases). Germline CDR1 reads DFQATT; CDR2 reads SNEGSKA (reference sequence). The V gene lost 5 bases and the J gene lost 0 bases, with 12 bases spanning the gap. This CDR3 region has 14 residues. The CDR3 loop is CSARRGPSTDTQYF. CDR3 bases: TGCAGTGCTCGGAGGGGGCCTAGCACAGATACGCAGTATTTT.

This clonotype ranks as medium-sized. J is TRBJ2-7 and V is TRBV4-3, with TRBD1 matching 7 bases. The CDR3 consists of 14 residues. Germline CDR1 reads LGHNA; CDR2 reads YSLEER. V lost 1 base, J lost 4 bases, and 4 bases stayed unmatched. CDR3 in amino acids: CASSQGETGYEQYF. CDR3 nucleotide sequence: TGCGCCAGCAGCCAAGGCGAGACAGGGTACGAGCAGTACTTC.

Relative to its sample, this clonotype is medium-sized. The V call is TRBV20-1, the J call TRBJ1-2; D perhaps matches TRBD1 (6 bases). The CDR3 sequence is 13 residues long. Deletions cut 5 bases from V and 7 bases from J, with 17 bases between. Germline-derived CDR1 and CDR2 are DFQATT and SNEGSKA (reference sequence). CDR3 amino acids: CSAPAGVVGGYTF. CDR3 bases: TGCAGTGCTCCGGCAGGGGTGGTAGGTGGCTACACCTTC.

This clonotype was seen repeatedly, ten times or more. CDR3 sequence reads: CASSRQYIYGYTF. The DNA for the CDR3 is TGTGCCAGTAGTCGACAGTATATCTATGGCTACACCTTC. V usage is TRBV19 and J usage is TRBJ1-2, with D tentatively TRBD1 (5 bases). Trimming cost V 5 bases and J 4 bases, with 11 bases left between them. Germline CDR1 is LNHDA and CDR2 is SQIVND (reference sequence). CDR3 length equals 13 residues.

This clonotype is labeled hyperexpanded (1% or more). This sequence joins TRBV20-1 and TRBJ2-1; 10 bases align to TRBD2. Germline CDR1 reads DFQATT; CDR2 reads SNEGSKA (reference sequence). CDR3 length: 18 residues. J lost 2 bases, V lost 3 bases, and 13 bases had no gene match. The CDR3 DNA sequence: TGCAGTGCTAGTCCTAGCGGGGGCTTACAGCTTACCTACAATGAGCAGTTCTTC. This encodes CSASPSGGLQLTYNEQFF.

This clonotype is hyperexpanded in the sample. The chain has TRBV5-1 and TRBJ1-5, with D maybe TRBD1 (5 bases). Trimming left V 7 bases short and J 0 bases short, with 8 bases between. CDR3 length: 13 amino acids. Germline assignment: CDR1 SGHRS and CDR2 YFSETQ. CDR3 sequence: CASAQDSNQPQHF. The CDR3 bases are TGCGCCAGCGCACAGGATAGCAATCAGCCCCAGCATTTT.